These T cell receptor beta chains were read from a single sample in a study of cytomegalovirus exposure and HLA in healthy donors. Data came from immunoSEQ multiplex PCR; TCRdb stores just in-frame clones and leaves some out. The sample has about 260,000 clones; about 90% are singletons. The sample taken for sequencing was PBMCs. The receptors shown here come from a woman in her 30s in good health and CMV-seronegative. CDR3s include the opening cysteine and the closing phenylalanine or tryptophan.

J gene | V gene | CDR3 protein
TRBJ2-2 | TRBV2 | CASSELSPGTGELFF
TRBJ2-7 | TRBV7-3 | CATFHLWSSYEQYF
TRBJ2-7 | TRBV7-8 | CASSRQITYEQYF
TRBJ2-7 | TRBV27 | CASSWSSGSYEQYF
TRBJ2-7 | TRBV2 | CASSSGPIYEQYF
TRBJ2-7 | TRBV11-2 | CASSLGTSGAYEQYF
TRBJ2-7 | TRBV19 | CASSEGWEQYF
TRBJ1-1 | TRBV5-1 | CASSLEGGHEAFF
TRBJ2-3 | TRBV7-2 | CASSAMVSTDTQYF
TRBJ2-3 | TRBV9 | CASSVDAPSDTQYF
TRBJ2-7 | TRBV28 | CASSFGEIGEQYF
TRBJ2-1 | TRBV28 | CASSFGTSGKNNEQFF
TRBJ1-2 | TRBV7-8 | CASSLEWGQGYGYTF
TRBJ2-1 | TRBV9 | CASSALNNEQFF
TRBJ1-4 | TRBV4-1 | CASSQDGGYEEKLFF
TRBJ2-1 | TRBV11-2 | CASSSTSGANNEQFF
TRBJ2-3 | TRBV27 | CASSFLAGVSDTQYF
TRBJ2-1 | TRBV27 | CASRGLASGFDEQFF
TRBJ2-5 | TRBV7-2 | CASSLTGGETQYF
TRBJ2-1 | TRBV9 | CASSVSGTDNEQFF
TRBJ2-1 | TRBV4-2 | CASSQPGLAGSNEQFF
TRBJ1-1 | TRBV13 | CASSIGGNTEAFF
TRBJ2-7 | TRBV5-1 | CASSLEAHEQYF
TRBJ2-5 | TRBV9 | CASSVGLAGGETQYF
TRBJ2-1 | TRBV2 | CASSEAQPVSNEQFF
TRBJ2-3 | TRBV6-6 | CASSYPGEDTQYF
TRBJ2-6 | TRBV7-2 | CASSSDPVPSEANVLTF
TRBJ2-1 | TRBV6-5 | CASRVAGGLYNEQFF
TRBJ1-2 | TRBV9 | CASSVHPGLGYTF
TRBJ2-7 | TRBV5-4 | CASSFLSYEQYF
TRBJ1-3 | TRBV4-1 | CASSQDGSPYSGNTIYF
TRBJ2-4 | TRBV4-2 | CASSQERERAKNIQYF
TRBJ2-7 | TRBV30 | CAWTPGHSSYEQYF
TRBJ2-7 | TRBV6-5 | CASSLEDGYEQYF
TRBJ2-3 | TRBV5-4 | CASSKVQGADTQYF
TRBJ1-2 | TRBV11-3 | CASSSRESLTANGYTF
TRBJ2-7 | TRBV11-1 | CASSRTGPGDEQYF
TRBJ1-2 | TRBV7-9 | CASSLVAAGDHYGYTF
TRBJ2-7 | TRBV6-1 | CASSESILFYEQYF
TRBJ1-5 | TRBV28 | CASSARFWRSNQPQHF
TRBJ1-4 | TRBV15 | CASEDARGEKLFF
TRBJ2-7 | TRBV6-6 | CASSYSGSPYEQYF
TRBJ2-5 | TRBV28 | CASSVTGGKETQYF
TRBJ2-2 | TRBV11-1 | CASTFQGLNTGELFF
TRBJ2-7 | TRBV19 | CASSPERGGYEQYF
TRBJ2-7 | TRBV27 | CASGKAGFSYEQYF
TRBJ1-1 | TRBV2 | CAIDRQGGDTEAFF
TRBJ2-7 | TRBV5-8 | CASSLGTEMYEQYF
TRBJ2-2 | TRBV28 | CASSLKTNTGELFF
TRBJ2-1 | TRBV30 | CAWSGAGTGGSYNEQFF
TRBJ2-7 | TRBV28 | CASSTPLQGRSYYEQYF
TRBJ2-7 | TRBV7-6 | CASSDGQGNEQYF
TRBJ2-5 | TRBV28 | CASSPPGQTQYF
TRBJ2-7 | TRBV7-2 | CASSAGQGLSYEQYF
TRBJ2-7 | TRBV28 | CASSWIGGGNAHEQYF
TRBJ2-7 | TRBV6-1 | CASSGGTSGSYEQYF
TRBJ2-1 | TRBV19 | CASTFSGTSDEQFF
TRBJ2-7 | TRBV7-3 | CASSLSGQGYEQYF
TRBJ2-1 | TRBV29-1 | CSVDQTATGGYFF